The 10 T cell receptor beta chains listed next were all sequenced from one sample in a study of Tregs in tolerant kidney transplant recipients (dated by TCRdb to the late 2010s). Receptors were amplified or captured by the immunoSEQ multiplex PCR assay. Entries here come from immuneACCESS through TCRdb and include only in-frame sequences with V and J called. Some clones fail to appear in such tables; in the studies checked, an unresolved V gene covers under half of the shortfall, and the cause of the remainder is unknown. Counted in this sample were under 300,000 clones; around 82% of them appeared once. The leading ten clones occupy less than 0.75% of the sample. The sequenced material came from CD4+ T cells from blood. These receptors originate from a human donor in good health.

The chain joins TRBV30 to TRBJ2-7, with TRBD2 matching over 8 bases. Germline lookup yields CDR1 GTSNPN and CDR2 SVGIG (reference sequence). V trimming: 2 bases; J trimming: 4 bases; junction bases outside the gene matches: 10. The CDR3 extends over 15 amino acids. The CDR3 nucleotides are TGTGCCTGGAGTCCCCGGCGGGTAGCGGGGTACGAGCAGTACTTC. Its translation: CAWSPRRVAGYEQYF.

The chain joins TRBV6-1 to TRBJ1-2; unclear D gene. CDR1 and CDR2 (germline): MNHNS, SASEGT. Deletions cut 7 bases from V and 3 bases from J, with 9 bases between. The CDR3 runs to 12 residues. The CDR3 sequence is CASNSGHYGYTF. DNA of the CDR3: TGTGCCAGCAACTCGGGTCACTATGGCTACACCTTC.

The chain uses TRBV5-1 and TRBJ1-2; 9 positions agree with TRBD1. V lost 0 bases to trimming and J lost 7 bases; unmatched junction nucleotides: 4. Germline V CDR1 and CDR2: SGHRS, YFSETQ. The CDR3 contains 14 residues. The CDR3, as DNA: TGCGCCAGCAGCTTGGAGGGACAGGGAATTGGCTACACCTTC. It is translated as CASSLEGQGIGYTF. Drawing the rest from reference TRBV5-1 and TRBJ1-2, the complete variable domain is KAGVTQTPRYLIKTRGQQVTLSCSPISGHRSVSWYQQTPGQGLQFLFEYFSETQRNKGNFPGRFSGRQFSNSRSEMNVSTLELGDSALYLCASSLEGQGIGYTFGSGTRLTVV.

There are a few counts of this clone. The V and J genes are TRBV5-4 and TRBJ2-2, with a weak D call TRBD2 (6 bases). This CDR3 region has 16 residues. Germline assignment: CDR1 SGHNT and CDR2 YYREEE (reference sequence). Trimming removed 4 bases at V and 1 base at J, with 14 bases between. In nucleotides, the CDR3 is TGTGCCAGCAGCCCTCCGGGACTGCTGAACACCGGGGAGCTGTTTTTT. It yields the protein CASSPPGLLNTGELFF.

The chain links TRBV15 to TRBJ1-2; D gene uncertain. Trimming took 2 bases from V and 5 from J, leaving 12 bases between them. CDR1 and CDR2 from the germline V gene are LNHNV and YYDKDF (reference sequence). The CDR3 sequence is 14 residues long. This CDR3 is CATSRTETSYGYTF. In DNA form, the CDR3 reads TGTGCCACCAGCAGAACGGAGACTTCTTATGGCTACACCTTC.

This chain connects TRBV2 to TRBJ2-5; D remains unclear. Gene TRBJ2-7 matches the end of the DNA better, so the J call may be wrong. Germline V CDR1 and CDR2: SNHLY, FYNNEI. The CDR3 runs to 12 residues. For the CDR3, the DNA is TGTGCCAGCAATCTTGGAGATTCCGAGCAGTACTTC. Amino acid sequence: CASNLGDSEQYF.

Only one count was recorded for this clone. This chain joins TRBV13 and TRBJ2-7; no clear D. The germline gives CDR1 PRHDT, CDR2 FYEKMQ (reference sequence). The ends were cut back, 2 bases at V and 3 bases at J, with 5 bases in the middle. This CDR3 is 12 amino acids long. CDR3 nucleotides: TGTGCCAGCAGCTTACGGAACTACGAGCAGTACTTC. It translates to CASSLRNYEQYF.

The chain links TRBV9 to TRBJ2-3, with D tentatively TRBD1 or TRBD2 (5 bases each). V dropped 4 bases and J dropped 0 bases, with 15 bases sitting between them. CDR1 and CDR2 from the germline V gene are SGDLS and YYNGEE. The CDR3 spans 16 residues. The CDR3 DNA reads TGTGCCAGCAGCCTTGCCGAGGGGTTTAGCACAGATACGCAGTATTTT. Amino acids: CASSLAEGFSTDTQYF.

The chain joins TRBV7-3 to TRBJ1-1; maybe TRBD1 (5 bases). This CDR3 is 14 amino acids long. CDR1 SGHTA and CDR2 FQGTGA come from the germline V gene. The ends were cut back, 5 bases at V and 4 bases at J, with 14 bases in the middle. CDR3 sequence: CASSPVGGSTEAFF. The CDR3 DNA reads as TGTGCCAGCAGCCCCGTTGGGGGGTCCACTGAAGCTTTCTTT.

In nucleotides, the CDR3 is TGTGCCAGCAGCGTAGGACCGCAGGCCTACGAGCAGTACTTC. This sequence encodes CASSVGPQAYEQYF. V is TRBV9 and J is TRBJ2-7; D uncertain. Germline V gene lookup returns CDR1 SGDLS and CDR2 YYNGEE. Trimming stripped 0 bases from V and 2 bases from J, with 9 bases between. This CDR3 has 14 amino acids.